The clone carrying this TCR beta chain was seen once. Its matching antigen is unknown. Germline-derived CDR1 and CDR2 are ENHRY and SYGVKD. CDR3 length: 16 amino acids. J gave up 7 bases and V 2 bases, and 9 bases lay outside the gene matches. The source of the sample is a study of shared clonotypes between healthy human individuals. Study findings and constraints: The genetic and exposure-history diversity represented was limited by few donors. Unshared clonotypes carried lower generation probabilities than those common to all four donors.

The assay was carried out at the deep level. Several immunoSEQ plates received, in even portions, the genomic DNA of each subset. Clones were read by immunoSEQ multiplex PCR, and TCRdb kept only the in-frame ones, dropping some. The table records about a million clones, approximately 75% of them present only once. This TCR derives from a young man in good health. Some clones in this sample may be carry-over from other donors' samples. The sequencing input was memory CD4+ T cells from PBMCs. This sample's subset: CD45RA-negative fraction. This rearrangement joins TRBV10-3 to TRBJ2-2; 8 bases agree with TRBD1. DNA of the CDR3: TGTGCCATCAGTGAGCCACGCGCGACAGGGGACGGGGAGCTGTTTTTT. The encoded protein is CAISEPRATGDGELFF.